This T cell receptor beta chain was profiled in a study of blood T cell repertoires in COVID-19. Study in general: COVID-19 samples collected from the United States, Italy and Spain covered acute and convalescent phases. Sample material is recorded as cDNA or gDNA derived from T cells, B-cell-depleted T cells, or PBMCs.

CDR1 and CDR2 from the germline V gene are LNHDA and SQIVND (reference sequence). The V and J ends lost 5 bases and 2 bases respectively, with 10 bases between them. CDR3 size: 13 residues. As originally analysed: Nucleated cell counts were estimated from reference gene primer amplification. The method was immunoSEQ multiplex PCR; TCRdb's version includes in-frame clones alone and lacks a portion of them. From that table come the V and J calls and clone size; the DNA was used to work out D and trimming. This sample has some 150,000 clones, with roughly 84% found just once. Patients at the Seattle site were enrolled during active infection and followed longitudinally.

The sequence was obtained from a woman aged 70-85 years with COVID-19, enrolled during active disease. The sequenced material came from peripheral blood. The J gene is TRBJ2-7, the V gene TRBV19; possible D gene TRBD1, 6 bases. CDR3 coding DNA: TGTGCCAGTAGTTCCAGGGGACCCTACGAGCAGTACTTC. This encodes CASSSRGPYEQYF.